This T cell receptor beta chain was identified in a study of shared clonotypes between healthy human individuals. With V trimmed by 3 bases and J by 5 bases, 8 bases remained unmatched. Germline-derived CDR1 and CDR2 are SEHNR and FQNEAQ (reference sequence). This CDR3 is built from 15 residues. A note on this clone: What it binds is unknown.

Study-level points and caveats: Clonotypes which were not shared had lower generation probabilities than clonotypes that all four donors shared. The expectation was that sequencing depth would affect clonotype sharing among donors.

The table came from immunoSEQ multiplex PCR; TCRdb's copy has only in-frame clones and leaves some out. The profile shows approximately 2,200,000 clones, about 93% of them singletons. CD8 cells classed as naive were CD45RO-negative and positively selected for CCR7, excluding terminally differentiated effector memory CD45RA+ cells. Donors had no recently reported acute infections or vaccinations and were HIV-negative. Donors, without exception, were Caucasian adults residing in Nashville, Tennessee. This chain uses TRBV7-9 with TRBJ2-7; TRBD1 aligns across 9 bases. The sample consisted of naive CD8+ T cells from PBMCs. The TCR originated in a man between 18 and 35 years old in good health. Some clones in this sample may be carry-over from other donors' samples. CDR3 in DNA: TGTGCCAGCAGCTTTCCGGGACAGGGAGTAAACGAGCAGTACTTC. Its translation: CASSFPGQGVNEQYF. The variable domain in full, with the rest retrieved from reference TRBV7-9 and TRBJ2-7, is DTGVSQNPRHKITKRGQNVTFRCDPISEHNRLYWYRQTLGQGPEFLTYFQNEAQLEKSRLLSDRFSAERPKGSFSTLEIQRTEQGDSAMYLCASSFPGQGVNEQYFGPGTRLTVT.